Below, 11 T cell receptor beta chains from the same sample are listed, as sequenced in a study of blood T cell repertoires in COVID-19 (dated by TCRdb to 2019 to 2021). The library was prepared using the immunoSEQ multiplex PCR assay. TCRdb retrieved this table from immuneACCESS and kept in-frame rearrangements only. Not all clones are present; in checked studies, unresolved V genes account for under half, and no reason is known for the remainder. This sample is represented by under 200,000 clones; about four fifths of them were singletons. 7% to 10% of the sample rests with the top ten. The sequenced sample consisted of peripheral blood. Receptors were obtained from a woman aged 60-75 years with COVID-19, enrolled during active disease.

This clone was recorded many times. The chain couples TRBV2 to TRBJ2-3, with a possible D match to TRBD2 (5 bases). Germline V gene lookup returns CDR1 SNHLY and CDR2 FYNNEI. V was trimmed by 0 bases and J by 10 bases, leaving 8 bases between them. This CDR3 is 12 amino acids long. In nucleotides, the CDR3 is TGTGCCAGCAGTGAAGCGAGGGTACCGCAGTATTTT. Protein product: CASSEARVPQYF.

V usage is TRBV9 and J usage is TRBJ2-3; D is unclear. V was cut by 1 base and J by 0 bases, with 6 bases left in between. The CDR3 runs to 14 residues. The germline V gene has CDR1 SGDLS and CDR2 YYNGEE. The CDR3 protein is CASSVLGSTDTQYF. The CDR3 DNA sequence: TGTGCCAGCAGCGTACTAGGTAGCACAGATACGCAGTATTTT.

The chain joins TRBV5-8 to TRBJ2-5; possibly TRBD1 for D (6 bases). V lost 4 bases and J 5 bases, leaving 18 bases between the germline ends. This CDR3 contains 15 residues. Germline CDR1 is SGHTS and CDR2 is YDEGEE. The CDR3 nucleotides read TGTGCCAGCAGCCTCCGGGCAGGGGAAATCGAGACCCAGTACTTC. It translates to CASSLRAGEIETQYF.

This chain connects TRBV2 to TRBJ1-3; TRBD1 aligns across 7 bases. This CDR3 region has 15 residues. V was clipped by 6 bases and J by 4 bases; unmatched bases: 9. Germline-derived CDR1 and CDR2 are SNHLY and FYNNEI. CDR3 in amino acids: CASRRDRAEGNTIYF. CDR3 nucleotide sequence: TGTGCCAGCAGACGAGACAGGGCTGAAGGAAACACCATATATTTT.

V gene TRBV10-3 combines with J gene TRBJ2-7; a weak D match, TRBD1 (5 bases). The germline CDR1 and CDR2 sequences are ENHRY and SYGVKD. With 3 bases removed from V and 1 base from J, the gap between germline ends came to 10 bases. The CDR3 has 14 amino acids. The CDR3 spells CAISEFGQSYEQYV. The CDR3 region has the DNA TGTGCCATCAGTGAATTCGGACAATCCTACGAGCAGTACGTC.

J is TRBJ2-4 and V is TRBV23-1; tentatively, D is TRBD1 (7 bases). TRBV23-1 is an ORF, and what it does is uncertain. This CDR3 has 23 residues. Trimming took off 0 bases at V and 7 bases at J, with 37 bases between the two ends. CDR3 nucleotides: TGCGCCAGCAGTCAATCTCACCGCTTTGGTCGTTTCTATCACGGACAGGAGGGGAACATTCAGTACTTC. It translates to CASSQSHRFGRFYHGQEGNIQYF.

This chain joins TRBV2 and TRBJ2-3; TRBD2 matches 11 bases. The CDR3 has 15 residues. J was trimmed by 4 bases and V by 2 bases; bases with no gene match: 2. Germline CDR1 and CDR2: SNHLY and FYNNEI. The CDR3 protein is CASSELAGGADTQYF. The CDR3 bases are TGTGCCAGCAGTGAACTAGCGGGAGGTGCAGATACGCAGTATTTT.

The chain employs TRBV27 and TRBJ2-1; weak D call: TRBD1 (5 bases). Deletions cut 2 bases from V and 1 base from J, with 12 bases between. Germline V CDR1 and CDR2: MNHEY, SMNVEV (reference sequence). The CDR3 contains 16 residues. CDR3 in amino acids: CASSLTPGWSYNEQFF. Here the CDR3 DNA reads TGTGCCAGCAGTTTAACTCCAGGGTGGTCCTACAATGAGCAGTTCTTC.

The chain has TRBV6-6 and TRBJ1-4; D might be TRBD1 (5 bases). V lost 3 bases to trimming and J lost 8 bases, with 13 bases between them. The CDR3 sequence is 14 residues long. Germline V gene sequence: CDR1 MNHNY, CDR2 SVGAGI (reference sequence). The CDR3 DNA reads TGTGCCAGCAGTTATGAGGGGAGGAGAGAAAAACTGTTTTTT. It translates to CASSYEGRREKLFF.

The V and J genes are TRBV10-3 and TRBJ2-7; D is possibly TRBD2 (5 bases). Trimming took 9 bases from V and 0 from J, leaving 15 bases between them. CDR3 size: 14 residues. Germline V gene lookup returns CDR1 ENHRY and CDR2 SYGVKD. The CDR3 sequence: CAISTRTASYEQYF. The CDR3 bases are TGTGCCATATCCACCCGGACTGCCTCCTACGAGCAGTACTTC.

A single count supports this clone. The chain links TRBV28 to TRBJ2-1; D may be TRBD1 (5 bases). Trimming took 10 bases from V and 4 from J, leaving 8 bases between them. The CDR3 length is 11 residues. CDR1 and CDR2 (germline): MDHEN, SYDVKM. CDR3 amino acids: CAITGYNEQFF. The CDR3 DNA reads TGTGCCATCACAGGTTACAATGAGCAGTTCTTC.